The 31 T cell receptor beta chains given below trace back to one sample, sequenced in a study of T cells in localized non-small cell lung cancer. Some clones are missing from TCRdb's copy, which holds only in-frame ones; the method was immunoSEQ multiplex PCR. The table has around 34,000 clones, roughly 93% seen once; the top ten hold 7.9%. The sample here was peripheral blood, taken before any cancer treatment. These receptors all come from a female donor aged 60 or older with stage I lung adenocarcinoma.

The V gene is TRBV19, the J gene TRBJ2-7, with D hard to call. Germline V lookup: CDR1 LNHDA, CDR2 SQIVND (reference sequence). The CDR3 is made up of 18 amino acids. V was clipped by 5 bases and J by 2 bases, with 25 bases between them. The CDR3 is CASSASAISLHMAYEQYV. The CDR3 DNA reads TGTGCCAGTAGTGCCAGTGCGATATCTCTCCATATGGCCTACGAGCAGTACGTC.

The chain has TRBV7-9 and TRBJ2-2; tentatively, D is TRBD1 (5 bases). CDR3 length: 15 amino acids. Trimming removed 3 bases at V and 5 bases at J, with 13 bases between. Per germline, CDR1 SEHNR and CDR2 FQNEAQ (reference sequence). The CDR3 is CASSFQGAQTGELFF. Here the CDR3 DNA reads TGTGCCAGCAGCTTCCAGGGCGCGCAGACCGGGGAGCTGTTTTTT.

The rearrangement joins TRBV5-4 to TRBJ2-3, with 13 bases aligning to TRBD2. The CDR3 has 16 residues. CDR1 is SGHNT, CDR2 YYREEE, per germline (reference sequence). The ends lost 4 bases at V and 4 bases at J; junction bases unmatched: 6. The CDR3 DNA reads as TGTGCCAGCAGCCTTGGACTAGCGGGAGAGTCAGATACGCAGTATTTT. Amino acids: CASSLGLAGESDTQYF.

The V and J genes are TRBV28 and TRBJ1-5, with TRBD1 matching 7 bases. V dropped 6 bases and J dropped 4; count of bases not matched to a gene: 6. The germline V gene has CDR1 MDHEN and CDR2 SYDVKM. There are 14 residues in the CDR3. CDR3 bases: TGTGCCAGCAGGCCTTGGACAGGAAATCAGCCCCAGCATTTT. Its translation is CASRPWTGNQPQHF. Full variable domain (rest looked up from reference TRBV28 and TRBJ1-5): DVKVTQSSRYLVKRTGEKVFLECVQDMDHENMFWYRQDPGLGLRLIYFSYDVKMKEKGDIPEGYSVSREKKERFSLILESASTNQTSMYLCASRPWTGNQPQHFGDGTRLSIL.

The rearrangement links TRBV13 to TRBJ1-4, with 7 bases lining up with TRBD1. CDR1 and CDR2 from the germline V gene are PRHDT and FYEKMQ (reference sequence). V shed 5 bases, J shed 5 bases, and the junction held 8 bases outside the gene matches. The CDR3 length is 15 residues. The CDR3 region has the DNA TGTGCCAGCAGCGCGACAGGGCGTTTAAATGAAAAACTGTTTTTT. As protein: CASSATGRLNEKLFF.

Here the CDR3 DNA reads TGTGCCAGCAGCTTAGCGTCGGCGTATAGCAATCAGCCCCAGCATTTT. Amino acids: CASSLASAYSNQPQHF. This sequence joins TRBV7-2 and TRBJ1-5; no reliable D call. V lost 0 bases and J 0 bases, leaving 9 bases between the germline ends. Germline values: CDR1 SGHTA, CDR2 FQGNSA. This CDR3 is built from 16 residues.

The CDR3 region is CASSYTRINTEAFF. In DNA, the CDR3 is TGTGCCAGCAGTTACACCCGAATCAACACTGAAGCTTTCTTT. The chain uses TRBV6-5 and TRBJ1-1; D not resolved. Per germline, CDR1 MNHEY and CDR2 SVGAGI. CDR3 length: 14 residues. The V gene lost 2 bases and the J gene lost 2 bases, with 9 bases spanning the gap.

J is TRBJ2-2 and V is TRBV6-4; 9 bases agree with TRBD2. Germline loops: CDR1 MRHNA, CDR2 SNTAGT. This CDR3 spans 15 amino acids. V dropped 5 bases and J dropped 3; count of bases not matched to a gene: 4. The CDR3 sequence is CASSQSGRHTGELFF. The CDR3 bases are TGTGCCAGCAGTCAGAGCGGGAGGCACACCGGGGAGCTGTTTTTT.

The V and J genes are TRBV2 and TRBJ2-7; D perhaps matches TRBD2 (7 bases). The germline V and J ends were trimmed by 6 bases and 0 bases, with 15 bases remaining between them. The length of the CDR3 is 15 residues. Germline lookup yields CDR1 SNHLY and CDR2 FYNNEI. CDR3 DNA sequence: TGTGCCAGCAGGAGGGGGGGGGACGTCTCCTACGAGCAGTACTTC. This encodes CASRRGGDVSYEQYF.

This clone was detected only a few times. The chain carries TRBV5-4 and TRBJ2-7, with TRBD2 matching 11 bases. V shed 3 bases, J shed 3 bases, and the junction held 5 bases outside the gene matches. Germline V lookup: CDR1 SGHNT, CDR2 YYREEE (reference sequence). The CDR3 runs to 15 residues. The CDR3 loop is CASSSGTSGYYEQYV. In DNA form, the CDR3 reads TGTGCCAGCAGCTCCGGGACTAGCGGATACTACGAGCAGTACGTC.

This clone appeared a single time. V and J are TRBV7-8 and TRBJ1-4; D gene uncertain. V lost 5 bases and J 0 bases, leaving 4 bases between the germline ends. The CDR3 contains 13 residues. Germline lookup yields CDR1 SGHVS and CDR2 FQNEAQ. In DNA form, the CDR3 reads TGTGCCAGCAGCAGGGCAACTAATGAAAAACTGTTTTTT. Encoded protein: CASSRATNEKLFF.

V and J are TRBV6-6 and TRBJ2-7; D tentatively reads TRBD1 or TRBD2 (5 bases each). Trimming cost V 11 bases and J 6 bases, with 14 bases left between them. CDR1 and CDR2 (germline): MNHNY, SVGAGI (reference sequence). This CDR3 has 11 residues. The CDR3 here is CAAHHGAEQYV. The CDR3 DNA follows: TGTGCCGCCCATCACGGGGCCGAGCAGTACGTC.

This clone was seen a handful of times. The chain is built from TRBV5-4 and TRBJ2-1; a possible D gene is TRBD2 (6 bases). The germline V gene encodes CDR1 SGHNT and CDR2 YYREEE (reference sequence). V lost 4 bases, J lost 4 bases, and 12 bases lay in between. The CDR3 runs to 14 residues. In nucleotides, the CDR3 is TGTGCCAGCAGCCTGTCCCGGGGGTACAATGAGCAGTTCTTC. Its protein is CASSLSRGYNEQFF. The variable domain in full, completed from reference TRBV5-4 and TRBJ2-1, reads ETGVTQSPTHLIKTRGQQVTLRCSSQSGHNTVSWYQQALGQGPQFIFQYYREEENGRGNFPPRFSGLQFPNYSSELNVNALELDDSALYLCASSLSRGYNEQFFGPGTRLTVL.

CDR3 amino acids: CAISESPAGNQETQYF. The CDR3, as DNA: TGTGCCATCAGTGAGTCGCCGGCAGGGAACCAAGAGACCCAGTACTTC. The rearrangement links TRBV10-3 to TRBJ2-5; D is perhaps TRBD1 (5 bases). The CDR3 has 16 residues. With 0 bases removed from V and 0 bases from J, the gap between germline ends came to 11 bases. Germline V gives CDR1 ENHRY, CDR2 SYGVKD.

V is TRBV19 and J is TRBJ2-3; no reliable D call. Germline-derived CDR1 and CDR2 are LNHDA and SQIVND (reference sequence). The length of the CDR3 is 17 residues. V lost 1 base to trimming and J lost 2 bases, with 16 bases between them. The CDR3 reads CASSIGPLGRPTDTQYF. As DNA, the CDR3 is TGTGCCAGTAGTATAGGCCCCCTAGGAAGGCCCACAGATACGCAGTATTTT.

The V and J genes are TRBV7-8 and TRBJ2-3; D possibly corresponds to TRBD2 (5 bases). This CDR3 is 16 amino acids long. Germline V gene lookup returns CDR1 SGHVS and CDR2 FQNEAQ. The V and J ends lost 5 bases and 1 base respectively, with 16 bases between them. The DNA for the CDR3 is TGTGCCAGCAGCCCCGGTCGCGGGCGGGGCACAGATACGCAGTATTTT. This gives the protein CASSPGRGRGTDTQYF.

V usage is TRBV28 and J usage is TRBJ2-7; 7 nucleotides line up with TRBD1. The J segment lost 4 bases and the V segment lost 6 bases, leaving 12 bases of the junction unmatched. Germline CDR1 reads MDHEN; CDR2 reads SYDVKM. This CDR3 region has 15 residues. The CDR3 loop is CASSQGTAGMYEQYF. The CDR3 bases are TGTGCCAGCAGCCAAGGGACAGCTGGAATGTACGAGCAGTACTTC.

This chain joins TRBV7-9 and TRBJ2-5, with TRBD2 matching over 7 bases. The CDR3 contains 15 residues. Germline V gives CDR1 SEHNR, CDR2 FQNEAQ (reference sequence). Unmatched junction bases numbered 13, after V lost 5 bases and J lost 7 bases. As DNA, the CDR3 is TGTGCCAGCAGCCCTAGCGGAAATCGTCCCGGGACCCAGTACTTC. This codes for CASSPSGNRPGTQYF. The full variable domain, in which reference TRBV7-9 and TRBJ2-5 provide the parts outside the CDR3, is DTGVSQNPRHKITKRGQNVTFRCDPISEHNRLYWYRQTLGQGPEFLTYFQNEAQLEKSRLLSDRFSAERPKGSFSTLEIQRTEQGDSAMYLCASSPSGNRPGTQYFGPGTRLLVL.

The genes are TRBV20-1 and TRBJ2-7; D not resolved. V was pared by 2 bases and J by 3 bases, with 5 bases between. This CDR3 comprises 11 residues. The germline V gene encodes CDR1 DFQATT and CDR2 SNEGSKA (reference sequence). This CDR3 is CSARSDYEQYF. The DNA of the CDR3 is TGCAGTGCTAGATCCGACTACGAGCAGTACTTC.

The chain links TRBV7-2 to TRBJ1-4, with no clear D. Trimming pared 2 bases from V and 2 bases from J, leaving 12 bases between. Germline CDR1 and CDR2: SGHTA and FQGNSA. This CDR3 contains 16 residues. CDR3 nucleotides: TGTGCCAGCAGCTTAATGGCGGGCACGACTAATGAAAAACTGTTTTTT. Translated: CASSLMAGTTNEKLFF. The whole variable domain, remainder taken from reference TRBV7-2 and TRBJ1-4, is GAGVSQSPSNKVTEKGKDVELRCDPISGHTALYWYRQSLGQGLEFLIYFQGNSAPDKSGLPSDRFSAERTGGSVSTLTIQRTQQEDSAVYLCASSLMAGTTNEKLFFGSGTQLSVL.

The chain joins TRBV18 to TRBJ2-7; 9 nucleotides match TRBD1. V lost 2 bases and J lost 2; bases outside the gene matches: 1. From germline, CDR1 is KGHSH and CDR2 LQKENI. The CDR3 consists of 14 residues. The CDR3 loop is CASSPDRGAYEQYF. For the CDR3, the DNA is TGTGCCAGCTCACCAGACAGGGGGGCCTACGAGCAGTACTTC.

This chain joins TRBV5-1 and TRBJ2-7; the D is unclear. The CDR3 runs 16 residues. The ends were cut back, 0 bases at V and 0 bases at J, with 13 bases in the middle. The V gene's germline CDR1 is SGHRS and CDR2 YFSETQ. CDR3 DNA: TGCGCCAGCAGCTTGGCCGACGGGTCCCTCTCCTACGAGCAGTACTTC. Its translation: CASSLADGSLSYEQYF.

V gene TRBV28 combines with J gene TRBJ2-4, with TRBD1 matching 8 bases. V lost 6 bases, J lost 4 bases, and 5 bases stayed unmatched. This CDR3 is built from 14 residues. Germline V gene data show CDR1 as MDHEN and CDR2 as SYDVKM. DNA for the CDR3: TGTGCCAGCAGGCGTGGACAGGGAAAAAACATTCAGTACTTC. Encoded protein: CASRRGQGKNIQYF.

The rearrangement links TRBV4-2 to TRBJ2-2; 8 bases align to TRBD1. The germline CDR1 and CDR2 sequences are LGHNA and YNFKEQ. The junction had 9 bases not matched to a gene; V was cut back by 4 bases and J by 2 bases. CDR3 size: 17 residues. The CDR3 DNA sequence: TGTGCCAGCAGCCCGAGTAGGCAGGGGGCAAACACCGGGGAGCTGTTTTTT. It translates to CASSPSRQGANTGELFF.

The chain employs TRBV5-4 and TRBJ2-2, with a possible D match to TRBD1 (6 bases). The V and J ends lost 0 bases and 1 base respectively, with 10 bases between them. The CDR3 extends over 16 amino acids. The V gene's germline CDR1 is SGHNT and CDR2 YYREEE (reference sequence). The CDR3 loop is CASSLDGGRNTGELFF. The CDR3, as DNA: TGTGCCAGCAGCTTGGATGGGGGCCGGAACACCGGGGAGCTGTTTTTT.

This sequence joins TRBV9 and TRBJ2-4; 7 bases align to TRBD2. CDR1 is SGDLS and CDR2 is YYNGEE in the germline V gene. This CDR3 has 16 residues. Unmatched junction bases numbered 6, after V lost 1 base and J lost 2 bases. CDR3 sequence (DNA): TGTGCCAGCAGCGTATCTGTGGGAGGGCCCAAAAACATTCAGTACTTC. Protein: CASSVSVGGPKNIQYF.

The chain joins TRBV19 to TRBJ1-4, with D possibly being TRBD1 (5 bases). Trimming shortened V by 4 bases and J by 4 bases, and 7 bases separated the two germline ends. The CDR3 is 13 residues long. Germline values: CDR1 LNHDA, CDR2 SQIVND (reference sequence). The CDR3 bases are TGTGCCAGTAGTACGGGGGGTAATGAAAAACTGTTTTTT. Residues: CASSTGGNEKLFF.

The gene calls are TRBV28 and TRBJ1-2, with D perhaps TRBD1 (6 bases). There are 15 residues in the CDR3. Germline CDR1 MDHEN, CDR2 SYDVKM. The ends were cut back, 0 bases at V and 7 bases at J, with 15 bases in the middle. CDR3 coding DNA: TGTGCCAGCAGTTTATGGGAGGGGGGGGATCGTGGCTACACCTTC. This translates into CASSLWEGGDRGYTF.

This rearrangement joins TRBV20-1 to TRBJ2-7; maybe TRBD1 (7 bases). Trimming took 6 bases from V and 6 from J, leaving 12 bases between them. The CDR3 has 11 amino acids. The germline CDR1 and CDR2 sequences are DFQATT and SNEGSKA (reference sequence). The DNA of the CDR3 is TGCAGTGCCCGACAGGGACTCGAGCAGTACGTC. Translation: CSARQGLEQYV.

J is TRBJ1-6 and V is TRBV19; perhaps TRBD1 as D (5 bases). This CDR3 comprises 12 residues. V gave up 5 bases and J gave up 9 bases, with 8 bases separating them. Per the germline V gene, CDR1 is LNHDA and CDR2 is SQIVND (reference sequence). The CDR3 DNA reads TGTGCCAGTAGTTTCCAGGGTTCACCCCTCCACTTT. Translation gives CASSFQGSPLHF.

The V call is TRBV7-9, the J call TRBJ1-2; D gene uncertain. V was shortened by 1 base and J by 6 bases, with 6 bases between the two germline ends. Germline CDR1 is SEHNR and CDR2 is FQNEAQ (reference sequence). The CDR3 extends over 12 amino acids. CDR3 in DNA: TGTGCCAGCAGCTTAGTGCGGGATGGCTACACCTTC. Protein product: CASSLVRDGYTF.